This is a list of T cell receptor beta chains from one sample in a study of blood T cell repertoires in COVID-19. Assay used: immunoSEQ multiplex PCR; TCRdb lists only in-frame clones, some missing. There are about 350,000 clones in the sample; 88% occur only once, and 1% lies in the top ten. Sequenced material: PBMCs or T cells enriched from blood (not recorded which). The receptors originated from a woman aged 25 to 39 who had been exposed to COVID-19. The conserved cysteine and the conserved F or W are not part of the CDR3 here.

v_call	j_call	cdr3_aa
TRBV4-2	TRBJ2-3	ASSRSPLKLRTDTQY
TRBV5-5	TRBJ2-3	ASSGTVFSTDTQY
TRBV19	TRBJ1-1	ASSRLDRGAEAF
TRBV6-5	TRBJ2-2	ASTWSSPRAGELF
TRBV10-1	TRBJ2-3	ASSEVRGGGTDTQY
TRBV19	TRBJ2-5	ASSIGGRAGTQY
TRBV2	TRBJ2-5	ASSELAGGRGEETQY
TRBV2	TRBJ2-3	ASTPRLAWTADTQY
TRBV19	TRBJ2-1	ASSTSGLAGYNEQF
TRBV4-2	TRBJ2-5	ASSHLGGQGGGSETQY
TRBV30	TRBJ2-7	AWSVSSYEQY
TRBV5-1	TRBJ2-2	ASSSQGDGELF
TRBV7-6	TRBJ2-3	ASSLVAASTDTQY
TRBV12-3/TRBV12-4	TRBJ2-7	ASSFDTYEQY
TRBV27	TRBJ2-2	ASSLFSDISNTGELF
TRBV6-5	TRBJ2-7	ASSRDSPYEQY
TRBV28	TRBJ1-2	ASSLSGQGRGYT
TRBV28	TRBJ2-7	ASSYPRDKGYEQY
TRBV6-5	TRBJ2-7	ASSRRVAVSYEQY
TRBV9	TRBJ2-3	ASSVEPGEADTQY